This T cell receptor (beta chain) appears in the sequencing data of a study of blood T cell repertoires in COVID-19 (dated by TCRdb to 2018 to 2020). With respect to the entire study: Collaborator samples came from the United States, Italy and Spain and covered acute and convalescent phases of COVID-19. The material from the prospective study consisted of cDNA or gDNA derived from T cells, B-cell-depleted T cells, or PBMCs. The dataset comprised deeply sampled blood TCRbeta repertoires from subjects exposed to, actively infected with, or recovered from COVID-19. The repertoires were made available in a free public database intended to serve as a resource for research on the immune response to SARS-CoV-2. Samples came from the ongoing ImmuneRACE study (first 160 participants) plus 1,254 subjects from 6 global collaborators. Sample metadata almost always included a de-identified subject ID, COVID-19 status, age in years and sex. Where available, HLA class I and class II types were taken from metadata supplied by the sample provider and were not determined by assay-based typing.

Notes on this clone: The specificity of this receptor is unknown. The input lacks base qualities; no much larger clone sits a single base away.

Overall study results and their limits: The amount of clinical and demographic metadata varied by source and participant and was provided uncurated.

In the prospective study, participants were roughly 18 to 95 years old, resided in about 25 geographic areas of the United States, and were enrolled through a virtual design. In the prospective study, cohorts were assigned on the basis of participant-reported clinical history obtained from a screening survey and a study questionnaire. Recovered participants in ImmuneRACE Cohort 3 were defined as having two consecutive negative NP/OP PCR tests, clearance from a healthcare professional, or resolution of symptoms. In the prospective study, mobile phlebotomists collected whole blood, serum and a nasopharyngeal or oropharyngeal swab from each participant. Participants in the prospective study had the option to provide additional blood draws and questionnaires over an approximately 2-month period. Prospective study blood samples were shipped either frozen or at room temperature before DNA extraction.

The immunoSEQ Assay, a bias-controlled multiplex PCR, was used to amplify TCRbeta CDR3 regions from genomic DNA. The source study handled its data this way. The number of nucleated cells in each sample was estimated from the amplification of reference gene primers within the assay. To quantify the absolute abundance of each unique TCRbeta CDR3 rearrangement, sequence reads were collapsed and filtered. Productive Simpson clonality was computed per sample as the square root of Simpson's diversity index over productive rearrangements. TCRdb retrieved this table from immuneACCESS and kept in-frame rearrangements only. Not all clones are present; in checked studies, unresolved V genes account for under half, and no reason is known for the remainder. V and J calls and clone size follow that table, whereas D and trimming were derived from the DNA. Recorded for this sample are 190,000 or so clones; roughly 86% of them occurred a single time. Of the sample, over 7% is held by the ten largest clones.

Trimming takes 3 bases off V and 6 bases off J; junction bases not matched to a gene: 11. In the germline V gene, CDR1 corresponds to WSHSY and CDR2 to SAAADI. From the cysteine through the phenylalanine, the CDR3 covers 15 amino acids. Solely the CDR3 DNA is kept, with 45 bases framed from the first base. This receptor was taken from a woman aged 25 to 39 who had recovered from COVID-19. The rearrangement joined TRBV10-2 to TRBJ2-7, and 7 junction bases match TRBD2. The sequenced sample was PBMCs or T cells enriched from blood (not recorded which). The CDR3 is CASSESSGGVSEQYF. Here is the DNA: TGCGCCAGCAGTGAAAGTTCGGGGGGAGTCAGCGAGCAGTACTTC.